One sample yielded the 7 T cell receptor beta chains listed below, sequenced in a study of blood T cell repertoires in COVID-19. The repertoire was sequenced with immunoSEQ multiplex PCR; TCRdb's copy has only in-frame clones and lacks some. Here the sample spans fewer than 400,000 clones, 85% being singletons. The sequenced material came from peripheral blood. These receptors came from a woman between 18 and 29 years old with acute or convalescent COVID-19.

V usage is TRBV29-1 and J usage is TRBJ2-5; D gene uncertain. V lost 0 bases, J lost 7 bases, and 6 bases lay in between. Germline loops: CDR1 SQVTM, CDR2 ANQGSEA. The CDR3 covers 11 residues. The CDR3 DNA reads TGCAGCGTTGAAGAAACTGGGACCCAGTACTTC. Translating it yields CSVEETGTQYF.

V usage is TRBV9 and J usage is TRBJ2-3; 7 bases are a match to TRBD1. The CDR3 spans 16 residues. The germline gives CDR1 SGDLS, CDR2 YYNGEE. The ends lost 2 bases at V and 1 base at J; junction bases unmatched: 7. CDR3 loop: CASSVLYRGGTDTQYF. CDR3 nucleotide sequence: TGTGCCAGCAGCGTCCTCTACAGGGGCGGCACAGATACGCAGTATTTT.

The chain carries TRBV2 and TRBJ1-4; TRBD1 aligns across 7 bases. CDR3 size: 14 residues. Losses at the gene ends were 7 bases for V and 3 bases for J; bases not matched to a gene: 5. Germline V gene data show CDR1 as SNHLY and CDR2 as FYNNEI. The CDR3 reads CASITGASNEKLFF. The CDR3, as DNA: TGTGCCAGCATTACAGGGGCATCTAATGAAAAACTGTTTTTT.

Written as DNA, the CDR3 is TGTGCCAGTAACAGGGCCGTAGGAGAGACCCAGTACTTC. Translated: CASNRAVGETQYF. The V and J genes are TRBV19 and TRBJ2-5; D is perhaps TRBD1 (6 bases). The CDR3 spans 13 residues. V lost 7 bases and J 4 bases, leaving 13 bases between the germline ends. Germline loops: CDR1 LNHDA, CDR2 SQIVND (reference sequence).

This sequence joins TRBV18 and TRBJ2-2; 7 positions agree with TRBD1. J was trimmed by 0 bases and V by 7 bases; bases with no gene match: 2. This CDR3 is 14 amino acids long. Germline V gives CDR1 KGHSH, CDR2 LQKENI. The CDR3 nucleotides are TGTGCCAGCTGCAGGGGGACGAACACCGGGGAGCTGTTTTTT. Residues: CASCRGTNTGELFF.

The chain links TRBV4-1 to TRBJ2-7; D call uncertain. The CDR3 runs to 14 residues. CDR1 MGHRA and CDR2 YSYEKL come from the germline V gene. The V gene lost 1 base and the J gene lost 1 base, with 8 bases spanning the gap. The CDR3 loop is CASSQGPVSYEQYF. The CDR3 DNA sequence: TGCGCCAGCAGCCAAGGGCCAGTTTCCTACGAGCAGTACTTC.

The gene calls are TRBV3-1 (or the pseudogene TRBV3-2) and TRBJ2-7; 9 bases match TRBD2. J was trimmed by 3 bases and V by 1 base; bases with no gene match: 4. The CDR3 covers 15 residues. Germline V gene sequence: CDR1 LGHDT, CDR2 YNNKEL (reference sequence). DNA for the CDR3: TGTGCCAGCAGCCAAGGTCGTAGCGGGGGCTACGAGCAGTACTTC. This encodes CASSQGRSGGYEQYF.